The clone carrying this T cell receptor beta chain was counted between two and nine times. Antigen specificity is unknown. This sample is part of a study of T cells after yellow fever vaccination. Study findings and constraints: Repertoires sorted by FACS could include abundant clonotypes that are contaminants from the bulk population.

There are 16 residues in the CDR3. Germline CDR1 is SGHRS and CDR2 is YFSETQ. The germline V and J ends were trimmed by 4 bases and 4 bases, with 20 bases remaining between them. Template-switching 5'RACE yielded the TCR cDNA; a universal primer site and UMIs were added in the process. TCRdb ran MiXCR on the 5' RACE reads and lists one entry per CDR3 protein. The data show 180,000 or so distinct CDR3 sequences, 11% seen once. This receptor was obtained from a man aged 18 to 29 who received the YFV17D yellow fever vaccine. The input for sequencing was CD8+ T cells sorted from PBMCs, taken 15 days after the yellow fever booster vaccination. V gene TRBV5-1 combines with J gene TRBJ1-1, with no clear D. The DNA of the CDR3 is TGCGCCAGCAGCCCCGCCACTTCCATTAGCGGCACTGAAGCTTTCTTT. Translated: CASSPATSISGTEAFF.